This T cell receptor (beta chain) was profiled in a study of blood T cell repertoires in COVID-19. Across the study: The United States, Italy and Spain were the sources of the acute and convalescent COVID-19 samples. The analysed material was cDNA or gDNA that came from T cells, B-cell-depleted T cells, or PBMCs.

A Seattle source enrolled patients during active infection and followed them longitudinally. Germline V CDR1 and CDR2: MNHEY, SVGAGI. V lost 1 base and J 1 base, leaving 11 bases between the germline ends. The CDR3 is 15 amino acids. Original methodology: Counts of nucleated cells, estimated from reference gene primer amplification, were obtained. Only in-frame clones appear in the TCRdb table, and some are missing; sequencing was by immunoSEQ multiplex PCR. The V and J calls and the clone size are those of that table, but D and trimming were determined from the DNA. Of 310,000 or so clones detected, about nine tenths appear once; the ten largest clones hold over 9%.

This sequence joins TRBV6-5 and TRBJ2-7; D call uncertain. This receptor was obtained from a woman aged 25 to 45 with COVID-19, enrolled during active disease. The sequencing input was peripheral blood. CDR3 loop: CASSYWAGHSYEQYF. The CDR3 bases are TGTGCCAGCAGTTACTGGGCAGGCCATTCCTACGAGCAGTACTTC.